This TCR beta chain originates from a study of T-cell memory formation after mild COVID-19. TCRdb used MiXCR to reprocess the 5' RACE reads, holding one entry per CDR3 protein. Among about 170,000 distinct CDR3 sequences listed, 10% to 15% were seen once. This CDR3 has 15 residues. Germline CDR1 and CDR2: SGHVS and FNYEAQ. With 1 base removed from V and 5 bases from J, the gap between germline ends came to 13 bases. Sequenced material: PBMCs or a T cell subset sorted from them (not recorded which). The clonotype comes from a man aged 18 to 29 who had mild COVID-19 (a few samples of this study predate the infection). Cell type and time point are not known. The V gene is TRBV7-6, the J gene TRBJ2-3, with D possibly matching TRBD2 (5 bases). Here the CDR3 reads CASSLVDRAGDTQYF. As DNA, the CDR3 is TGTGCCAGCAGCTTAGTCGATAGGGCGGGAGATACGCAGTATTTT.